Following are 32 T cell receptor beta chains from one sample sequenced in a study of blood T cell repertoires in COVID-19. Generated by immunoSEQ multiplex PCR, the TCRdb table keeps only in-frame clones and is missing some. The sample lists about 250,000 clones, roughly 88% occurring once. The sample taken for sequencing was peripheral blood. These receptors were collected from a man at least 80 years old with acute or convalescent COVID-19.

A note on this clone: The junction and the germline gene differ at one end; a read error may be behind it. The chain joins TRBV7-7 to TRBJ2-1, with D unresolved. The CDR3 length is 13 residues. Germline V lookup: CDR1 SSHAT, CDR2 FNYEAQ (reference sequence). The CDR3 here is CASSSLEANEQFF. In nucleotides, the CDR3 is TGTGCTAGCAGCTCGCTAGAGGCCAATGAGCAGTTCTTC.

The V and J genes are TRBV6-5 and TRBJ2-5; no firm D call. CDR3 length: 14 amino acids. Looked up from germline, CDR1 is MNHEY and CDR2 is SVGAGI. Trimming removed 8 bases from V and 0 bases from J, with 13 bases in between. CDR3 protein: CASGRTVYQETQYF. CDR3 DNA: TGTGCCAGCGGGCGTACGGTGTACCAAGAGACCCAGTACTTC.

This sequence joins TRBV5-1 and TRBJ2-5, with TRBD2 matching 8 bases. Germline CDR1 is SGHRS and CDR2 is YFSETQ. The length of the CDR3 is 15 residues. The ends lost 0 bases at V and 4 bases at J; junction bases unmatched: 5. The DNA of the CDR3 is TGCGCCAGCAGCTTGGTCGCGGGGGGCCCAGAGACCCAGTACTTC. It codes for CASSLVAGGPETQYF.

This chain joins TRBV6-5 and TRBJ2-2, with D maybe TRBD2 (6 bases). CDR3 size: 15 residues. V was cut by 6 bases and J by 5 bases, with 16 bases left in between. Germline V CDR1 and CDR2: MNHEY, SVGAGI. The CDR3 coding sequence is TGTGCCAGCAGCCCGATCACTGGAGGGACCGGGGAGCTGTTTTTT. Encoded protein: CASSPITGGTGELFF.

This clone was detected a few times. V gene TRBV19 combines with J gene TRBJ1-4; 9 nucleotides line up with TRBD1. J lost 7 bases, V lost 6 bases, and 6 bases had no gene match. The germline gives CDR1 LNHDA, CDR2 SQIVND (reference sequence). The CDR3 consists of 14 residues. The CDR3 region is CASRPQGAGEKLFF. The CDR3 DNA is TGTGCCAGTAGGCCACAGGGGGCGGGTGAAAAACTGTTTTTT.

This clone has only one observation. The chain joins TRBV7-2 to TRBJ2-3, with D uncertain. CDR1 is SGHTA, CDR2 FQGNSA, per germline. CDR3 length equals 13 residues. V was shortened by 2 bases and J by 3 bases, with 6 bases between the two germline ends. The CDR3 here is CASSLFMTDTQYF. CDR3 in DNA: TGTGCCAGCAGCTTATTTATGACAGATACGCAGTATTTT.

Remarks on this clone: The junction departs from germline at one end; a sequencing error may be responsible. This chain connects TRBV5-1 to TRBJ2-7; D is perhaps TRBD1 (6 bases). The CDR3 is 13 amino acids. CDR1 is SGHRS, CDR2 YFSETQ, per germline. CDR3 protein: CTSSLGQAYEQYF. The CDR3 DNA reads as TGCACCAGCAGCTTGGGACAAGCCTACGAGCAGTACTTC.

The CDR3 sequence: CASSSSDSYEQYF. The CDR3 nucleotides read TGTGCCAGCAGCTCGTCGGACAGCTACGAGCAGTACTTC. This chain joins TRBV7-3 and TRBJ2-7; TRBD1 might be the D (6 bases). Germline values: CDR1 SGHTA, CDR2 FQGTGA. The CDR3 has 13 residues. The germline V and J ends were trimmed by 4 bases and 3 bases, with 10 bases remaining between them.

This clone has a single count. The CDR3 protein is CASSLTSSASLYF. The CDR3 DNA sequence: TGTGCCAGCAGCTTGACAAGTTCGGCTAGCCTATATTTT. The chain has TRBV5-8 and TRBJ2-3; D might be TRBD2 (5 bases). Germline-derived CDR1 and CDR2 are SGHTS and YDEGEE. The CDR3 length is 13 residues. The V end lost 1 base, the J end lost 15 bases, and 18 bases lay between the germline ends.

V and J are TRBV7-2 and TRBJ2-7; 10 nucleotides line up with TRBD2. With 5 bases clipped from V and 6 bases from J, the junction kept 7 bases outside the gene matches. Germline lookup yields CDR1 SGHTA and CDR2 FQGNSA. CDR3 size: 14 residues. The CDR3 here is CASSPGLANSEQYF. For the CDR3, the DNA is TGTGCCAGCAGCCCGGGACTAGCGAATTCCGAGCAGTACTTC.

This chain connects TRBV28 to TRBJ2-7; TRBD1 aligns across 11 bases. CDR3 size: 15 residues. With 4 bases clipped from V and 4 bases from J, the junction kept 6 bases outside the gene matches. Germline values: CDR1 MDHEN, CDR2 SYDVKM. The CDR3 DNA follows: TGTGCCAGCAGTTCCCCCGGGACAGGGGGATACGAGCAGTACTTC. Its protein product is CASSSPGTGGYEQYF.

This clone was counted a single time. The chain employs TRBV6-5 and TRBJ2-7; the D gene is possibly TRBD1 (7 bases). Germline loops: CDR1 MNHEY, CDR2 SVGAGI. Trimming shortened V by 0 bases and J by 4 bases, and 10 bases separated the two germline ends. This CDR3 has 14 amino acids. CDR3 bases: TGTGCCAGCAGTTACTCGGCAGGGGGGTACGAGCAGTACTTC. Translated, it gives CASSYSAGGYEQYF.

The rearrangement links TRBV5-6 to TRBJ1-2; D remains unclear. Germline loops: CDR1 SGHDT, CDR2 YYEEEE. Trimming pared 4 bases from V and 6 bases from J, leaving 13 bases between. CDR3 length: 13 residues. CDR3 coding DNA: TGTGCCAGCAGCCCCGGAGTGGTCGATGGCTACACCTTC. Amino acids: CASSPGVVDGYTF.

This sequence joins TRBV5-4 and TRBJ1-2; 9 bases agree with TRBD1. With 5 bases clipped from V and 3 bases from J, the junction kept 8 bases outside the gene matches. Germline V gene lookup returns CDR1 SGHNT and CDR2 YYREEE (reference sequence). The CDR3 covers 15 residues. The chain's CDR3 is CASRPGTGYDYGYTF. The CDR3 nucleotides are TGTGCCAGCAGACCCGGGACAGGGTATGACTATGGCTACACCTTC.

The chain couples TRBV27 to TRBJ1-1; the D is unclear. The germline V gene has CDR1 MNHEY and CDR2 SMNVEV (reference sequence). The CDR3 has 15 residues. Trimming shortened V by 1 base and J by 0 bases, and 9 bases separated the two germline ends. CDR3 region: CASSLYPGLNTEAFF. The CDR3 DNA reads TGTGCCAGCAGTTTATATCCGGGATTGAACACTGAAGCTTTCTTT.

The rearrangement uses TRBV28 and TRBJ1-5, with TRBD1 matching over 7 bases. This CDR3 contains 14 residues. The J segment lost 7 bases and the V segment lost 8 bases, leaving 11 bases of the junction unmatched. Germline values: CDR1 MDHEN, CDR2 SYDVKM. The CDR3 DNA is TGTGCCAGCCGGGACAGTCTTGCTAACCAGCCCCAGCATTTT. As protein: CASRDSLANQPQHF.

The V gene is TRBV14, the J gene TRBJ2-2; D is undetermined. Trimming cost V 5 bases and J 2 bases, with 9 bases left between them. CDR3 length equals 14 residues. Germline loops: CDR1 SGHDN, CDR2 FVKESK. The CDR3: CASSYRVNTGELFF. CDR3 in DNA: TGTGCCAGCAGCTATCGGGTTAACACCGGGGAGCTGTTTTTT.

V usage is TRBV12-5 and J usage is TRBJ2-5; D call uncertain. This CDR3 has 12 amino acids. Germline values: CDR1 LGHNT, CDR2 FRNRAP. V was clipped by 2 bases and J by 5 bases, with 6 bases between them. The CDR3 DNA follows: TGTGCTAGTGGTTTGTTCGGGGAGACCCAGTACTTC. Its translation is CASGLFGETQYF. Using reference TRBV12-5 and TRBJ2-5 for the parts outside the CDR3, the full variable domain is DARVTQTPRHKVTEMGQEVTMRCQPILGHNTVFWYRQTMMQGLELLAYFRNRAPLDDSGMPKDRFSAEMPDATLATLKIQPSEPRDSAVYFCASGLFGETQYFGPGTRLLVL.

This rearrangement joins TRBV19 to TRBJ1-4; 7 nucleotides match TRBD1. The CDR3 has 16 amino acids. After removal of 4 bases from V and 1 base from J, the junction contained 6 bases not matched to a gene. CDR1 LNHDA and CDR2 SQIVND come from the germline V gene (reference sequence). The CDR3 region has the DNA TGTGCCAGTAGTACGGACAGGACGGGAACTAATGAAAAACTGTTTTTT. Protein product: CASSTDRTGTNEKLFF.

The J gene is TRBJ1-4, the V gene TRBV7-9; 7 nucleotides line up with TRBD1. V was clipped by 11 bases and J by 6 bases; unmatched bases: 12. This CDR3 is built from 14 residues. CDR1 and CDR2 (germline): SEHNR, FQNEAQ (reference sequence). CDR3 protein: CALSGTAIDEKLFF. Written as DNA, the CDR3 is TGTGCCCTTTCCGGGACAGCTATTGATGAAAAACTGTTTTTT.

V gene TRBV5-4 combines with J gene TRBJ1-2; the D is unclear. The V and J ends lost 0 bases and 4 bases respectively, with 4 bases between them. The CDR3 covers 12 residues. CDR1 is SGHNT and CDR2 is YYREEE in the germline V gene (reference sequence). DNA of the CDR3: TGTGCCAGCAGCTTGGACAGCTATGGCTACACCTTC. Residues: CASSLDSYGYTF.

This chain joins TRBV10-2 and TRBJ1-4; D call uncertain. V lost 6 bases, J lost 5 bases, and 13 bases lay in between. CDR1 is WSHSY, CDR2 SAAADI, per germline. CDR3 length: 14 amino acids. In DNA, the CDR3 is TGCGCCAGCAGGGAGACAAGACAAAATGAAAAACTGTTTTTT. It translates to CASRETRQNEKLFF.

The chain couples TRBV19 to TRBJ2-6; 7 nucleotides agree with TRBD1. V shed 3 bases, J shed 0 bases, and the junction held 11 bases outside the gene matches. Looked up from germline, CDR1 is LNHDA and CDR2 is SQIVND (reference sequence). The CDR3 is 19 amino acids. The CDR3 nucleotides are TGTGCCAGTAGTATTGGGCCAGGGGGACCCTACTCTGGGGCCAACGTCCTGACTTTC. Its translation is CASSIGPGGPYSGANVLTF.

The rearrangement links TRBV7-2 to TRBJ2-2; the D gene is possibly TRBD1 (5 bases). The germline CDR1 and CDR2 sequences are SGHTA and FQGNSA. Trimming stripped 5 bases from V and 7 bases from J, with 14 bases between. This CDR3 is 14 amino acids long. The CDR3 DNA reads TGTGCCAGCAGCGTCGTCAGGGTCGGCGGGGAGCTGTTTTTT. Its protein product is CASSVVRVGGELFF.

The rearrangement joins TRBV27 to TRBJ1-2, with D possibly matching TRBD1 (6 bases). Trimming stripped 10 bases from V and 7 bases from J, with 19 bases between. The CDR3 contains 13 residues. Germline V gene sequence: CDR1 MNHEY, CDR2 SMNVEV (reference sequence). CDR3 sequence (DNA): TGTGCCACCCACTCGGGGGGGCGGGGTGGCTACACCTTC. Protein product: CATHSGGRGGYTF.

The rearrangement links TRBV6-2 or TRBV6-3 to TRBJ2-5; 11 positions agree with TRBD1. The CDR3 consists of 15 residues. J was trimmed by 4 bases and V by 6 bases; bases with no gene match: 7. The germline V gene encodes CDR1 MNHEY and CDR2 SVGEGT. Here the CDR3 reads CASSQRTGGLETQYF. The CDR3 DNA sequence: TGTGCCAGCAGCCAGAGGACAGGGGGCTTAGAGACCCAGTACTTC.

This sequence joins TRBV3-1 (or the pseudogene TRBV3-2) and TRBJ2-7; D is perhaps TRBD2 (5 bases). Germline V gives CDR1 LGHDT, CDR2 YNNKEL (reference sequence). V was clipped by 3 bases and J by 7 bases, with 10 bases between them. CDR3 length equals 12 residues. In nucleotides, the CDR3 is TGTGCCAGCAGCCAGACCTCGGGAGAGCAGTACTTC. Protein: CASSQTSGEQYF.

The chain is built from TRBV5-4 and TRBJ2-5, with TRBD2 identical over 8 bases. The length of the CDR3 is 15 residues. Losses at the gene ends were 2 bases for V and 4 bases for J; bases not matched to a gene: 7. In germline, CDR1 is SGHNT, CDR2 YYREEE (reference sequence). CDR3 region: CASSFGGGRGETQYF. The CDR3 bases are TGTGCCAGCAGCTTCGGCGGGGGGCGGGGAGAGACCCAGTACTTC.

CDR3 DNA: TGCGCCAGCAGGGGGACAGGCAGACACGAGCAGTACTTC. It specifies CASRGTGRHEQYF. The chain uses TRBV5-1 and TRBJ2-7, with 8 bases lining up with TRBD1. The V segment lost 5 bases and the J segment 5 bases; nucleotides outside the gene matches: 6. This CDR3 has 13 residues. From germline, CDR1 is SGHRS and CDR2 YFSETQ.

This clone came up once. The chain joins TRBV7-8 to TRBJ2-1; 9 nucleotides line up with TRBD2. This CDR3 has 15 residues. Germline CDR1 SGHVS, CDR2 FQNEAQ. V lost 3 bases and J lost 8; bases outside the gene matches: 8. CDR3 protein: CASSFSGRSDDEQFF. As DNA, the CDR3 is TGTGCCAGCAGCTTTAGCGGGAGATCCGACGATGAGCAGTTCTTC.

The sample holds a few counts of this clone. The chain joins TRBV28 to TRBJ1-1; D unclear. The CDR3 spans 16 residues. Germline V lookup: CDR1 MDHEN, CDR2 SYDVKM. V dropped 2 bases and J dropped 1 base, with 14 bases sitting between them. The CDR3 coding sequence is TGTGCCAGCAGTTTAGGTGGTTGGGCGAGGAACACTGAAGCTTTCTTT. This gives the protein CASSLGGWARNTEAFF. The full variable domain, completed using reference TRBV28 and TRBJ1-1, is DVKVTQSSRYLVKRTGEKVFLECVQDMDHENMFWYRQDPGLGLRLIYFSYDVKMKEKGDIPEGYSVSREKKERFSLILESASTNQTSMYLCASSLGGWARNTEAFFGQGTRLTVV.

The genes are TRBV12-3 or TRBV12-4 and TRBJ2-3; D not certain. Trimming took off 1 base at V and 1 base at J, with 3 bases between the two ends. The CDR3 loop spans 13 amino acids. In DNA form, the CDR3 reads TGTGCCAGCAGTTTAGGGCGCACAGATACGCAGTATTTT. It encodes CASSLGRTDTQYF.